This T cell receptor (beta chain) emerged from a study of blood T cells in healthy people across ages. In this sample, this clonotype turned up once. Then a second PCR, running about 6 to 12 cycles, was carried out with a sample-barcoded 5' primer and a J-beta primer mix. MiXCR, applied by TCRdb to the 5' RACE reads, yields one record per CDR3 protein. The repertoire has around 800,000 distinct CDR3 sequences, roughly 25% of them found once; the top ten carry around 2.9%. This CDR3 comprises 15 residues. Per germline, CDR1 SGHDN and CDR2 FVKESK. These data were also reused for a study on T cells of mothers and their children. That paper adds: The yield was over 8 million TCR beta CDR3 reads from each mother and approximately 3.1 million from each child.

J is TRBJ2-5 and V is TRBV14; D gene uncertain. Judging by the DNA end, TRBJ2-7 fits better; the J call may be wrong. The sequencing input was blood. The clonotype was recovered from a boy aged 5-17 years in good health. This CDR3 reads CASSQGPGISYEQYF. For the CDR3, the DNA is TGTGCCAGCAGCCAAGGCCCAGGAATCTCCTACGAGCAGTACTTC.